The 25 T cell receptor beta chains listed next were all sequenced from one sample in a study of blood T cells in healthy people across ages. A second PCR of 7 to 11 cycles used a sample-barcoded 5' primer and a J-beta primer mix. TCRdb passed the 5' RACE reads through MiXCR, listing each CDR3 protein once. Of 550,000 to 750,000 distinct CDR3 sequences in the sample, under 25% are singletons; the top ten hold roughly 3.7%. Material: blood. Receptor source: a man between 65 and 80 years old in good health.

This chain uses TRBV30 with TRBJ2-7; D is unclear. CDR3 length: 11 residues. With 2 bases removed from V and 3 bases from J, the gap between germline ends came to 5 bases. From germline, CDR1 is GTSNPN and CDR2 SVGIG (reference sequence). The CDR3 DNA sequence: TGTGCCTGGAGTCCGGGCTACGAGCAGTACTTC. Translation: CAWSPGYEQYF.

This clonotype has at least ten counts. The genes are TRBV20-1 and TRBJ2-1, with TRBD1 as a possible D gene (6 bases). V was cut by 1 base and J by 5 bases, with 12 bases left in between. The CDR3 has 14 amino acids. Germline V gene sequence: CDR1 DFQATT, CDR2 SNEGSKA (reference sequence). This CDR3 is CSARGHRVHNEQFF. CDR3 sequence (DNA): TGCAGTGCTAGAGGTCACAGGGTCCACAATGAGCAGTTCTTC.

The gene calls are TRBV6-6 and TRBJ1-2, with 10 bases fitting TRBD1. The CDR3 extends over 18 amino acids. Per germline, CDR1 MNHNY and CDR2 SVGAGI (reference sequence). V trimming: 5 bases; J trimming: 3 bases; junction bases outside the gene matches: 15. CDR3 nucleotide sequence: TGTGCCAGCAGTAGCCTTGGGACAGGGGAACGATACGACTATGGCTACACCTTC. Amino acids: CASSSLGTGERYDYGYTF.

The V call is TRBV13, the J call TRBJ2-1; D unclear. The CDR3 covers 14 residues. Trimming took off 8 bases at V and 5 bases at J, with 16 bases between the two ends. The germline gives CDR1 PRHDT, CDR2 FYEKMQ (reference sequence). CDR3 region: CASGFPGANNEQFF. The DNA for the CDR3 is TGTGCCAGCGGGTTCCCGGGTGCAAACAATGAGCAGTTCTTC.

The CDR3 reads CASSQGQLTGGVNEQFF. The CDR3 DNA reads as TGTGCCAGCAGCCAAGGCCAACTAACGGGAGGGGTCAATGAGCAGTTCTTC. The rearrangement joins TRBV3-1 to TRBJ2-1; 8 bases fit TRBD2. This CDR3 has 17 residues. V lost 1 base, J lost 6 bases, and 11 bases stayed unmatched. Germline V gene lookup returns CDR1 LGHDT and CDR2 YNNKEL (reference sequence).

This clonotype was detected a few times. The rearrangement uses TRBV4-1 and TRBJ2-3, with 7 positions matching TRBD2. Germline V gene sequence: CDR1 MGHRA, CDR2 YSYEKL. Trimming took 1 base from V and 0 from J; bases not matched to a gene: 10. The length of the CDR3 is 18 residues. CDR3 protein: CASSQGEVLAASTDTQYF. CDR3 coding DNA: TGCGCCAGCAGCCAAGGAGAGGTCCTAGCGGCTAGCACAGATACGCAGTATTTT.

This clonotype has a handful of counts. The rearrangement joins TRBV7-2 to TRBJ2-5; TRBD2 is a possible D gene (5 bases). Germline CDR1 is SGHTA and CDR2 is FQGNSA. V lost 4 bases, J lost 4 bases, and 16 bases lay in between. The CDR3 spans 15 residues. CDR3 DNA: TGTGCCAGCAGCTCGGGGAATCCCCGGGGAGAGACCCAGTACTTC. Translation gives CASSSGNPRGETQYF.

At least ten counts were recorded for this clonotype. V gene TRBV5-1 combines with J gene TRBJ1-4; a possible D gene is TRBD1 (5 bases). The CDR3 totals 16 residues. V dropped 2 bases and J dropped 2 bases, with 13 bases sitting between them. In germline, CDR1 is SGHRS, CDR2 YFSETQ. The CDR3 nucleotides read TGCGCCAGCAGCTTAGCAGGGAGTGGTACTAATGAAAAACTGTTTTTT. It yields the protein CASSLAGSGTNEKLFF.

V gene TRBV20-1 combines with J gene TRBJ2-1, with D possibly matching TRBD1 (7 bases). The CDR3 extends over 15 amino acids. From germline, CDR1 is DFQATT and CDR2 SNEGSKA (reference sequence). Trimming shortened V by 0 bases and J by 9 bases, and 18 bases separated the two germline ends. CDR3 DNA: TGCAGTGCTAGAGATCCGGCAGGGGGGCTTAGTGAGCAGTTCTTC. This sequence encodes CSARDPAGGLSEQFF.

The chain has TRBV5-1 and TRBJ1-1; weak D call: TRBD1 (5 bases). CDR3 length equals 14 residues. V gave up 0 bases and J gave up 5 bases, with 11 bases separating them. Germline V gene data show CDR1 as SGHRS and CDR2 as YFSETQ. The CDR3 DNA reads as TGCGCCAGCAGCTTGGGAGGGGAGAGGACTGAAGCTTTCTTT. Protein sequence: CASSLGGERTEAFF.

This chain uses TRBV5-1 with TRBJ2-3; 8 positions agree with TRBD1. With V trimmed by 0 bases and J by 3 bases, 3 bases remained unmatched. The V gene's germline CDR1 is SGHRS and CDR2 YFSETQ. This CDR3 has 15 residues. DNA of the CDR3: TGCGCCAGCAGCTTGGACAGGGGGATGACAGATACGCAGTATTTT. It encodes CASSLDRGMTDTQYF.

V usage is TRBV9 and J usage is TRBJ2-2, with 8 bases identical to TRBD2. The ends lost 2 bases at V and 1 base at J; junction bases unmatched: 4. The germline gives CDR1 SGDLS, CDR2 YYNGEE. This CDR3 has 16 residues. The CDR3 protein is CASSVGGRKNTGELFF. CDR3 DNA: TGTGCCAGCAGCGTCGGCGGGAGGAAGAACACCGGGGAGCTGTTTTTT.

The chain couples TRBV5-5 to TRBJ2-1; TRBD2 matches 7 bases. This CDR3 has 11 amino acids. J was trimmed by 7 bases and V by 7 bases; bases with no gene match: 2. Germline V gene lookup returns CDR1 SGHKS and CDR2 YYEKEE (reference sequence). The CDR3 sequence is CASLGGNEQFF. CDR3 DNA: TGTGCCAGCCTCGGGGGGAATGAGCAGTTCTTC.

This clonotype was counted a few times. V gene TRBV12-5 combines with J gene TRBJ2-7; D may match TRBD1 or TRBD2 (5 bases each). Trimming stripped 3 bases from V and 4 bases from J, with 16 bases between. Germline V gene sequence: CDR1 LGHNT, CDR2 FRNRAP. This CDR3 comprises 15 residues. CDR3: CASGLTAGRGYEQYF. The CDR3 DNA sequence: TGTGCTAGTGGTTTAACGGCAGGGCGAGGGTACGAGCAGTACTTC. Combining the CDR3 with reference TRBV12-5 and TRBJ2-7 gives the whole variable domain DARVTQTPRHKVTEMGQEVTMRCQPILGHNTVFWYRQTMMQGLELLAYFRNRAPLDDSGMPKDRFSAEMPDATLATLKIQPSEPRDSAVYFCASGLTAGRGYEQYFGPGTRLTVT.

The table lists this clonotype with a few counts. The genes are TRBV7-9 and TRBJ1-2; D call uncertain. This CDR3 spans 15 amino acids. Trimming shortened V by 7 bases and J by 3 bases, and 18 bases separated the two germline ends. The V gene's germline CDR1 is SEHNR and CDR2 FQNEAQ (reference sequence). CDR3 nucleotides: TGTGCCAGCACCCATATTCTGTCGCCGCACTATGGCTACACCTTC. It is translated as CASTHILSPHYGYTF.

This clonotype was seen a handful of times. This chain uses TRBV20-1 with TRBJ2-4; 8 nucleotides match TRBD1. The CDR3 runs to 14 residues. CDR1 is DFQATT and CDR2 is SNEGSKA in the germline V gene (reference sequence). J lost 5 bases, V lost 1 base, and 4 bases had no gene match. CDR3 sequence reads: CSARVGQGQNIQYF. CDR3 DNA: TGCAGTGCTAGAGTAGGACAGGGCCAAAACATTCAGTACTTC.

This clonotype was seen only a few times. The J gene is TRBJ2-3, the V gene TRBV20-1; 15 bases fit TRBD2. Germline V gene sequence: CDR1 DFQATT, CDR2 SNEGSKA (reference sequence). CDR3 length equals 15 residues. Trimming cost V 5 bases and J 3 bases; bases outside gene matches: 3. CDR3 in DNA: TGCAGTGCTGGGGGACTAGCGGGAGGAACAGATACGCAGTATTTT. Protein: CSAGGLAGGTDTQYF.

This clonotype was seen a handful of times. The V and J genes are TRBV6-6 and TRBJ2-5, with D perhaps matching TRBD1 (6 bases). The J call is doubtful: the DNA matches TRBJ2-1 better. Germline CDR1 MNHNY, CDR2 SVGAGI (reference sequence). This CDR3 is 13 amino acids long. The CDR3 DNA sequence: TGTGCCAGCAGACCCGACAGGACCAATGAGCAGTTCTTC. Its protein product is CASRPDRTNEQFF.

This chain joins TRBV7-8 and TRBJ2-3; weak D call: TRBD2 (5 bases). Germline CDR1 and CDR2: SGHVS and FQNEAQ. The germline V and J ends were trimmed by 3 bases and 6 bases, with 16 bases remaining between them. The CDR3 sequence is 15 residues long. The CDR3, as DNA: TGTGCCAGCAGCTTCGGGAAGTTGGGTCGCGATACGCAGTATTTT. It codes for CASSFGKLGRDTQYF.

For the CDR3, the DNA is TGTGCCAGCAGTTACTCGAATGTGGGCGACTACGAGCAGTACTTC. Translation gives CASSYSNVGDYEQYF. This chain uses TRBV6-6 with TRBJ2-5, with unresolved D. The J call may not be correct, given that the DNA end is closer to TRBJ2-7. Germline CDR1 and CDR2: MNHNY and SVGAGI (reference sequence). There are 15 residues in the CDR3.

The chain combines TRBV7-9 with TRBJ2-2, with 13 positions matching TRBD2. The CDR3 extends over 18 amino acids. Germline-derived CDR1 and CDR2 are SEHNR and FQNEAQ (reference sequence). With V trimmed by 2 bases and J by 8 bases, 11 bases remained unmatched. In DNA form, the CDR3 reads TGTGCCAGCAGCTTACCGAGTCGACTAGCGGGAGGTAGAGGGGAGCTGTTTTTT. The encoded protein is CASSLPSRLAGGRGELFF.

With respect to this clonotype: A much bigger clone sits one base away, suggesting this may be a read error. The chain is built from TRBV18 and TRBJ2-6; D may be TRBD1 (5 bases). The CDR3 is 14 amino acids. The germline CDR1 and CDR2 sequences are KGHSH and LQKENI. CDR3: CASSRGSGANALTF. CDR3 sequence (DNA): TGTGCCAGCTCACGGGGCTCTGGGGCCAACGCCCTGACTTTC.

The V call is TRBV12-5, the J call TRBJ2-5; D not certain. Germline V gene lookup returns CDR1 LGHNT and CDR2 FRNRAP. V was cut by 0 bases and J by 1 base, with 3 bases left in between. The CDR3 is 13 amino acids. The CDR3 nucleotides are TGTGCTAGTGGTTTGGTCCCCCAAGAGACCCAGTACTTC. It specifies CASGLVPQETQYF.

The chain recombines TRBV12-3 or TRBV12-4 with TRBJ2-3; D gene ambiguous. V shed 2 bases and J shed 0 bases, with 9 bases lying between them. CDR3 length: 15 residues. The DNA for the CDR3 is TGTGCCAGCAGTTTAAGGTCACCTAGCACAGATACGCAGTATTTT. Its protein product is CASSLRSPSTDTQYF.

Note on this clonotype: A read error is possible here, since a much larger clone lies one base away. The chain combines TRBV18 with TRBJ2-5, with D tentatively TRBD1 (5 bases). Germline CDR1 is KGHSH and CDR2 is LQKENI. The CDR3 is 15 residues long. CDR3 loop: CAGSQGTGNQETQYF. CDR3 nucleotides: TGTGCCGGCTCTCAAGGAACAGGCAACCAAGAGACCCAGTACTTC.